The 31 T cell receptor delta chains in this list originate from one sample, sequenced in a study of gamma-delta T cells after stem cell transplantation. TCRdb reprocessed the RT-PCR reads through CATT. The table has around 1,500 delta-chain clones, over 12% seen once. The sample taken for sequencing was gamma-delta T cells. The receptors stem from a human donor. It is not recorded whose cells these are; they may come from a transplant donor.

As for this clone: A read error is the likely source, as a far larger clone sits one nucleotide away. The chain links TRDV1 to TRDJ1; TRDD3 matches at 13 bases. CDR1 is TSWWSYY and CDR2 is QGS in the germline V gene. This CDR3 has 22 amino acids. CDR3 DNA: TGTGCTCTTGGGGAACTTTCCGGAGTCCCCCCACTGGGGGATACGCTGGAGGATAAACTCACCTTT. Translation gives CALGELSGVPPLGDTLEDKLTF.

This clone was counted a few times. This chain links TRDV2 with TRDJ3; tentative D call: TRDD3 (6 bases). With 0 bases removed from V and 0 bases from J, the gap between germline ends came to 14 bases. Germline V gene data show CDR1 as GEAIGNYY and CDR2 as EKD. The CDR3 runs to 19 residues. The CDR3 reads CACDTVGDLSSWDTRQMFF. CDR3 DNA sequence: TGTGCCTGTGACACCGTAGGGGATTTGAGCTCCTGGGACACCCGACAGATGTTTTTC.

Notes on this clone: This likely stems from a read error, as it lies one base from a far larger clone. Other DNA sequences from this sample encode an identical CDR3 as well. The chain is built from TRDV2 and TRDJ2; 12 bases are shared with TRDD3. This CDR3 contains 19 residues. Germline lookup yields CDR1 GEAIGNYY and CDR2 EKD. The CDR3: CACDPTGGYNLPLTAQLFF. In DNA form, the CDR3 reads TGTGCTTGTGACCCTACTGGGGGATACAATCTGCCTCTGACAGCACAACTCTTCTTT.

As regards this clone: A single base is all that separates this from a far larger clone, so a read error is likely. The chain employs TRDV1 and TRDJ1, with 10 positions matching TRDD3. V was pared by 0 bases and J by 5 bases, with 24 bases of the junction left unmatched. The V gene's germline CDR1 is TSWWSYY and CDR2 QGS. The CDR3 has 22 residues. CDR3 in amino acids: CALGELSGVPPLGDALEDKLIF. CDR3 bases: TGTGCTCTTGGGGAACTTTCCGGAGTCCCCCCACTGGGGGATGCGCTGGAGGATAAACTCATCTTT.

A remark on this clone: TCRdb's entry gives the protein of a much larger clone, which mismatches this DNA's translation at residue 3, likely from a read error; the protein reported here is translated from the DNA. The chain uses TRDV3 and TRDJ1; TRDD3 matches 13 bases. Unmatched junction bases numbered 21, after V lost 5 bases and J lost 0 bases. CDR3 length: 20 amino acids. The germline gives CDR1 TVYSNPD, CDR2 GDNSRS (reference sequence). This CDR3 is CALHLPKYWGIRDYTDKLIF. The CDR3 bases are TGTGCCCTCCATCTTCCGAAGTACTGGGGGATACGGGATTACACCGATAAACTCATCTTT.

Turning to this clone: TCRdb records a much larger clone's protein for this DNA, with a difference at residue 7 that likely arises from a read error; the protein given is the translation of the DNA. This chain links TRDV2 with TRDJ3; 8 nucleotides agree with TRDD3. The germline V gene has CDR1 GEAIGNYY and CDR2 EKD. The CDR3 length is 20 residues. J was trimmed by 0 bases and V by 0 bases; bases with no gene match: 9. The CDR3 protein is CACDTVPGDMSSWDTRQMFF. The CDR3, as DNA: TGTGCCTGTGACACCGTACCGGGGGATATGAGCTCCTGGGACACCCGACAGATGTTTTTC.

This clone came up a few times. The amino acid sequence in TCRdb belongs to a much larger clone and departs from this DNA's translation at residue 8, likely a sequencing read error; the sequence shown is translated from the DNA. The V and J genes are TRDV2 and TRDJ1; D is unclear. Trimming left V 0 bases short and J 0 bases short, with 13 bases between. Looked up from germline, CDR1 is GEAIGNYY and CDR2 is EKD. The CDR3 is made up of 16 amino acids. CDR3 coding DNA: TGTGCCTGTGACACCTTACTCCATGAGTACACCGATAAACTCATCTTT. It specifies CACDTLLHEYTDKLIF.

This clone was observed a few times. Its ends do not fully match the called genes, so a read error is possible. V usage is TRDV2 and J usage is TRDJ3, with D possibly being TRDD3 (5 bases). CDR3 length equals 17 residues. Germline V gene sequence: CDR1 GEAIGNYY, CDR2 EKD. DNA of the CDR3: TGTGCCTGTGACGCTGCCGGCTCTGACTGGAACACCCGACAGACGTTTTTC. Its translation: CACDAAGSDWNTRQTFF.

V is TRDV3 and J is TRDJ2, with unresolved D. The CDR3 is 13 amino acids. V lost 2 bases to trimming and J lost 13 bases, with 20 bases between them. CDR1 TVYSNPD and CDR2 GDNSRS come from the germline V gene (reference sequence). The CDR3 DNA reads TGTGCCTTTCTTGCGGGTACTACAGCCCCACTCTTCTTT. Protein sequence: CAFLAGTTAPLFF.

The chain has TRDV2 and TRDJ3, with TRDD3 matching 11 bases. The CDR3 is 19 amino acids. V dropped 0 bases and J dropped 0; count of bases not matched to a gene: 3. The germline CDR1 and CDR2 sequences are GEAIGNYY and EKD. This CDR3 reads CACDTVLGDSSWDTRQMFF. The DNA of the CDR3 is TGTGCCTGTGACACCGTACTGGGGGATAGCTCCTGGGACACCCGACAGATGTTTTTC.

In the case of this clone: This may arise from a read error, as a much more abundant clone is one base away. The chain has TRDV2 and TRDJ1, with 11 bases aligning to TRDD3. The CDR3 runs 19 residues. Germline CDR1 and CDR2: GEAIGNYY and EKD. The CDR3: CACDTPWWGIRDDTDKPIF. The CDR3 bases are TGTGCCTGTGACACCCCGTGGTGGGGGATACGCGATGACACCGATAAACCCATCTTT.

This clone appeared a few times. One end of the junction fails to match germline, which may point to a read error. The chain uses TRDV2 and TRDJ3; 8 bases map to TRDD3. The CDR3 sequence is 18 residues long. Per germline, CDR1 GEAIGNYY and CDR2 EKD. The CDR3 DNA is TGTGCCTGTGAATCCGTCCTGGGGGACGCCTTGTACACCCTACAGATGTTTTTC. Protein product: CACESVLGDALYTLQMFF.

There are a few counts of this clone. An end of the junction does not agree with germline; a read error may underlie this. Other DNA variants within this sample encode the same CDR3. The chain recombines TRDV2 with TRDJ3; 9 bases agree with TRDD3. This CDR3 comprises 20 residues. From germline, CDR1 is GEAIGNYY and CDR2 EKD. The CDR3: CACDALTGGASSCDTRQMFF. CDR3 sequence (DNA): TGTGCCTGTGACGCCCTAACTGGGGGAGCAAGCTCCTGTGACACCCGCCAGATGTTTTTC.

This clone appeared a few times. This may come from a read error, since a much larger clone is one base off. The sample has other DNA sequences that encode this CDR3 too. The J gene is TRDJ1, the V gene TRDV3, with D maybe TRDD2 (5 bases). V was clipped by 5 bases and J by 0 bases, with 31 bases between them. The CDR3 sequence is 19 residues long. CDR1 and CDR2 (germline): TVYSNPD, GDNSRS (reference sequence). CDR3 residues: CASKQPRSHYLLYTDKLIF. The CDR3 DNA reads as TGTGCCAGCAAACAGCCCAGGAGTCACTACCTTCTGTACACCGATAAACTCATCTTT.

This clone was seen a single time. This chain links TRDV1 with TRDJ1; the D is unclear. Germline V gene lookup returns CDR1 TSWWSYY and CDR2 QGS. This CDR3 is built from 20 residues. Trimming took off 1 base at V and 0 bases at J, with 24 bases between the two ends. This CDR3 reads CALGERTTAERQEYTDKLIF. The CDR3 DNA sequence: TGTGCTCTTGGGGAACGCACTACGGCGGAGAGGCAAGAGTACACCGATAAACTCATCTTT.

This clone has just a few counts. The protein in TCRdb stems from a much larger clone and differs at residue 16 from this DNA's translation, likely a read error; here the protein is translated from the DNA. The V gene is TRDV1, the J gene TRDJ1; 7 bases agree with TRDD3. The CDR3 has 17 residues. Germline V gives CDR1 TSWWSYY, CDR2 QGS. The CDR3 DNA sequence: TGTGCTCTTGGGGAACTTGTGTATGGGGGACGGACCGATAAACTCACCTTT. This encodes CALGELVYGGRTDKLTF.

This clone is labeled large. The sample holds other DNA sequences that translate to the same CDR3. The V and J genes are TRDV2 and TRDJ3, with 8 bases identical to TRDD3. J was trimmed by 0 bases and V by 1 base; bases with no gene match: 7. From germline, CDR1 is GEAIGNYY and CDR2 EKD. CDR3 length: 19 amino acids. The CDR3, as DNA: TGTGCCTGTGACACTGTACTGGGGGCGAGCTCCTGGGACACCCGACAGATGTTTTTC. Translating gives CACDTVLGASSWDTRQMFF.

This clone turned up a few times. TCRdb's entry gives the protein of a much larger clone, which mismatches this DNA's translation at residue 4, likely from a read error; the protein reported here is translated from the DNA. The CDR3 spells CASTCPYWGTTDKLIF. In DNA form, the CDR3 reads TGTGCCTCCACTTGCCCGTACTGGGGGACCACCGATAAACTCATCTTT. The genes are TRDV3 and TRDJ1; 9 bases are shared with TRDD3. CDR3 length: 16 amino acids. Looked up from germline, CDR1 is TVYSNPD and CDR2 is GDNSRS (reference sequence). V lost 4 bases and J lost 1; bases outside the gene matches: 13. Variable domain in full (rest from reference TRDV3 and TRDJ1): CDKVTQSSPDQTVASGSEVVLLCTYDTVYSNPDLFWYRIRPDYSFQFVFYGDNSRSEGADFTQGRFSVKHILTQKAFHLVISPVRTEDSATYYCASTCPYWGTTDKLIFGKGTRVTVEP.

As regards this clone: Being one base from a much bigger clone, this may be a read error. The chain joins TRDV3 to TRDJ1; D gene unclear. Between the trimmed V and J ends, which lost 5 bases and 4 bases, there was a span of 14 bases. Per the germline V gene, CDR1 is TVYSNPD and CDR2 is GDNSRS (reference sequence). This CDR3 spans 12 amino acids. CDR3 amino acids: CAPTRPLDKLIF. The CDR3 DNA is TGTGCCCCCACTCGTCCCCTCGATAAACTCATCTTT.

A word on this clone: A much larger clone lies one base from this, so it may be a read error. The V gene is TRDV3, the J gene TRDJ2; D remains ambiguous. The CDR3 spans 12 residues. V gave up 3 bases and J gave up 4 bases, with 9 bases separating them. Germline V lookup: CDR1 TVYSNPD, CDR2 GDNSRS (reference sequence). CDR3 nucleotide sequence: TGTGCCTTAACTGTGGAGACAGCACAACTCTTCTTT. It codes for CALTVETAQLFF.

This clone is hyperexpanded within its sample. The same CDR3 arises from other DNA sequences in this sample as well. The gene calls are TRDV2 and TRDJ1; a weak D match, TRDD3 (5 bases). Germline assignment: CDR1 GEAIGNYY and CDR2 EKD. The CDR3 is 15 amino acids. Trimming stripped 0 bases from V and 4 bases from J, with 14 bases between. The CDR3 nucleotides read TGTGCCTGTGACACCCGGAGGGATGAGGGCGATAAACTCATCTTT. Translation gives CACDTRRDEGDKLIF.

In its sample, this clone was seen a few times. TCRdb records a much larger clone's protein for this DNA, with a difference at residue 6 that likely arises from a read error; the protein given is the translation of the DNA. This rearrangement joins TRDV1 to TRDJ1; no definite D call. V dropped 1 base and J dropped 0 bases, with 18 bases sitting between them. The CDR3 is 18 amino acids. The germline V gene encodes CDR1 TSWWSYY and CDR2 QGS. The CDR3 loop reads CALGERGTSVLYTDKLIF. CDR3 in DNA: TGTGCTCTTGGGGAACGGGGTACGAGCGTCCTGTACACCGATAAACTCATCTTT.

This clone is large by share. Other DNA sequences in this sample translate to the same CDR3. This chain connects TRDV2 to TRDJ3, with TRDD3 identical over 10 bases. V trimming: 0 bases; J trimming: 0 bases; junction bases outside the gene matches: 7. The CDR3 has 20 residues. Germline-derived CDR1 and CDR2 are GEAIGNYY and EKD. The CDR3 sequence is CACDTVLGDPSSWDTRQMFF. The CDR3 coding sequence is TGTGCCTGTGACACCGTACTGGGGGATCCGAGCTCCTGGGACACCCGACAGATGTTTTTC.

With regard to this clone: A far bigger clonotype differs at one base, so this is likely a read error. Different DNA sequences within this sample yield the same CDR3. The rearrangement links TRDV2 to TRDJ3, with 12 bases identical to TRDD3. Germline assignment: CDR1 GEAIGNYY and CDR2 EKD. This CDR3 has 18 residues. V was pared by 7 bases and J by 5 bases, with 11 bases of the junction left unmatched. The DNA for the CDR3 is TGTGCCTGCGACGCCTTACTGGGGGATACCCGGGACACCCGACAGATGTTTTTC. This sequence encodes CACDALLGDTRDTRQMFF.

This clone was seen a handful of times. Possible read error: a much larger clone is one base away. The identical CDR3 is also encoded by other nucleotide sequences in the sample. The chain has TRDV2 and TRDJ3; TRDD3 agrees at 7 bases. The CDR3 runs 19 residues. CDR1 is GEAIGNYY, CDR2 EKD, per germline. The V gene end was trimmed by 1 base and the J gene end by 0 bases; junction bases not matched to a gene: 8. DNA for the CDR3: TGTGCCTGTGACACTGTCCTGGGGGCGAGCTCCTGGGACACCCGACAGATGTTTTTC. Translating it yields CACDTVLGASSWDTRQMFF.

This clone was seen a few times. The protein in TCRdb stems from a much larger clone and differs at residue 5 from this DNA's translation, likely a read error; here the protein is translated from the DNA. This chain links TRDV3 with TRDJ1, with unresolved D. From germline, CDR1 is TVYSNPD and CDR2 GDNSRS (reference sequence). V lost 1 base and J 0 bases, leaving 21 bases between the germline ends. CDR3 length: 17 residues. The CDR3 coding sequence is TGTGCCTTTATAAGGGTTTCCGCGTGCTCATACACCGATAAACTCATCTTT. Translating it yields CAFIRVSACSYTDKLIF.

In its sample, this clone was seen a few times. A single base separates this from a much larger clone, so it may be a read error. The identical CDR3 is also encoded by other nucleotide sequences in the sample. The J gene is TRDJ1, the V gene TRDV1, with 11 bases matching TRDD3. The length of the CDR3 is 22 residues. Germline V CDR1 and CDR2: TSWWSYY, QGS. The chain's CDR3 is CALGERLPYSMYWGIYTDKLIF. The DNA for the CDR3 is TGTGCCCTTGGGGAACGGCTTCCTTACTCTATGTACTGGGGGATATACACCGATAAACTCATCTTT.

As concerns this clone: TCRdb pairs this DNA with a much larger clone's protein that differs at residue 12, likely a read error; the protein shown was translated from the DNA. CDR3: CALGELGYWGAHYGKLIF. The CDR3 DNA reads as TGTGCTCTTGGGGAACTAGGGTACTGGGGGGCCCACTACGGGAAACTCATCTTT. This chain joins TRDV1 and TRDJ1; TRDD3 agrees at 8 bases. The length of the CDR3 is 18 residues. Losses at the gene ends were 0 bases for V and 8 bases for J; bases not matched to a gene: 17. Germline V gene data show CDR1 as TSWWSYY and CDR2 as QGS.

This clone was seen a few times. This may be a read error, as it is one base from a much larger clone. The genes are TRDV2 and TRDJ3, with TRDD3 matching over 13 bases. This CDR3 contains 21 residues. Germline assignment: CDR1 GEAIGNYY and CDR2 EKD. The CDR3 here is CACDPLLGDTPHPWVTRQMFF. As DNA, the CDR3 is TGTGCCTGTGACCCACTACTGGGGGATACGCCTCACCCTTGGGTCACCCGACAGATGTTTTTC.

This clone appeared a few times. This sequence may be a read error, since a much larger clone differs from it by one base. Other DNA sequences in the same sample also yield this CDR3. J is TRDJ1 and V is TRDV3, with TRDD3 matching over 13 bases. Germline V CDR1 and CDR2: TVYSNPD, GDNSRS (reference sequence). The CDR3 loop spans 20 amino acids. CDR3: CAFHLPKYWGIRDYTDKLIF. CDR3 nucleotides: TGTGCTTTCCATCTTCCGAAGTACTGGGGGATACGGGATTACACCGATAAACTCATCTTT.

This clone was observed a few times. This clone may be a read error of a much larger clone one base away. Other DNA sequences in the sample encode the same CDR3. The V and J genes are TRDV2 and TRDJ3; TRDD3 matches at 10 bases. This CDR3 contains 20 residues. Germline values: CDR1 GEAIGNYY, CDR2 EKD. V dropped 0 bases and J dropped 4; count of bases not matched to a gene: 11. This CDR3 reads CACDTVLGDPSSWDTRQMFF. The CDR3 DNA reads TGTGCCTGTGACACCGTACTGGGGGATCCGAGCTCTTGGGACACCCGACAGATGTTTTTC.